This is a list of T cell receptor beta chains from one sample in a study of neurological immune-mediated disorders. Using its own MiXCR run on the 5' RACE reads, TCRdb lists one record per CDR3 protein. The sample records some 54,000 distinct CDR3 sequences, about 10% being singletons. Specimen: PBMCs. These TCRs come from a male donor with HTLV-1-associated myelopathy (HAM/TSP). The CDR3 runs from the conserved cysteine through the conserved F or W. A D gene is named only where the DNA matches it firmly. Some rows mark clone size as missing; the rest say once, few, many or name a class of expanded clone.

>TRBJ1-1|many|TRBV4-3|.
CASSQDWVSTEAFF
TGCGCCAGCAGCCAAGATTGGGTGTCCACTGAAGCTTTCTTT
>TRBJ2-3|many|TRBV18|TRBD1
CASSPFARDSGTDTQYF
TGTGCCAGCTCACCATTCGCCCGGGACAGTGGCACAGATACGCAGTATTTT
>TRBJ2-7|many|TRBV20-1|.
CSARKSSYEQYF
TGCAGTGCTAGGAAGAGTTCCTACGAGCAGTACTTC
>TRBJ2-1|many|TRBV29-1|.
CSVSTLEQFF
TGCAGCGTTTCGACCCTTGAGCAGTTCTTC
>TRBJ2-7|many|TRBV2|.
CASSDRGANDEQYF
TGTGCCAGCAGTGACAGGGGCGCAAACGACGAGCAGTACTTC
>TRBJ1-1|many|TRBV5-1|.
CASSLGDGNTEAFF
TGCGCCAGCAGCTTGGGAGACGGGAACACTGAAGCTTTCTTT
>TRBJ2-2|many|TRBV6-1|.
CASSEVGELFF
TGTGCCAGCAGTGAAGTCGGGGAGCTGTTTTTT
>TRBJ2-7|few|TRBV19|.
CASSRGRGLNYEQYF
TGTGCCAGTAGTAGGGGACGGGGACTCAACTACGAGCAGTACTTC
>TRBJ2-7|.|TRBV29-1|.
CSAGPGTYEQYF
TGCAGCGCTGGTCCCGGAACCTACGAGCAGTACTTC
>TRBJ2-1|many|TRBV7-2|.
CASSRGLRVEQFF
TGTGCCAGCAGCCGCGGGTTGCGGGTCGAGCAGTTCTTC
>TRBJ2-1|.|TRBV7-9|.
CASSLHQFSEQFF
TGTGCCAGCAGCTTACATCAGTTCAGTGAGCAGTTCTTC
>TRBJ2-6|many|TRBV30|.
CAWTRAGANVLTF
TGTGCCTGGACCAGGGCTGGGGCCAACGTCCTGACTTTC
>TRBJ2-3|many|TRBV7-2|.
CASSFRSVSTDTQYF
TGTGCCAGCAGCTTTAGGAGCGTAAGCACAGATACGCAGTATTTT
>TRBJ2-5|.|TRBV3-1|.
CASSQEHLGETQYF
TGTGCCAGCAGCCAAGAACACCTGGGAGAGACCCAGTACTTC
>TRBJ1-4|many|TRBV9|.
CASSVGYSTNEKLFF
TGTGCCAGCAGCGTAGGCTATTCAACTAATGAAAAACTGTTTTTT
>TRBJ2-3|many|TRBV29-1|TRBD1
CSVERTGVTDTQYF
TGCAGCGTTGAAAGGACAGGGGTCACAGATACGCAGTATTTT
>TRBJ2-7|many|TRBV20-1|TRBD1
CSARPHDRVEQYF
TGCAGTGCTAGACCCCACGACAGGGTTGAGCAGTACTTC
>TRBJ2-1|many|TRBV5-6|.
CASSPRGRWNEQFF
TGTGCCAGCAGCCCCCGAGGACGGTGGAATGAGCAGTTCTTC
>TRBJ1-5|many|TRBV20-1|.
CSASLGPGQSAQHF
TGCAGTGCTAGCTTGGGGCCCGGGCAATCAGCCCAGCATTTT
>TRBJ2-7|many|TRBV5-1|.
CASSLGIRGPYEQYF
TGCGCCAGCAGCTTGGGAATCAGGGGCCCATACGAGCAGTACTTC
>TRBJ2-3|many|TRBV4-3|.
CASSQAGQGINTQYF
TGCGCCAGCAGCCAAGCAGGGCAGGGGATCAATACGCAGTATTTT
>TRBJ1-1|many|TRBV5-1|.
CASSGPTSRHTEAFF
TGCGCCAGCAGTGGGCCCACTAGCCGGCACACTGAAGCTTTCTTT
>TRBJ1-2|many|TRBV7-9|.
CASSPEGGGWQGYTF
TGTGCCAGCAGCCCCGAGGGGGGAGGATGGCAGGGCTACACCTTC
>TRBJ1-1|many|TRBV14|.
CASSHPGGNQGPEAFF
TGTGCCAGCAGCCATCCCGGGGGCAACCAAGGACCTGAAGCTTTCTTT
>TRBJ2-2|.|TRBV7-6|TRBD2
CASSFAGLNTGELFF
TGTGCCAGCAGCTTTGCGGGACTAAACACCGGGGAGCTGTTTTTT
>TRBJ2-7|.|TRBV18|.
CASSADRMRYEQYF
TGTGCCAGCTCAGCAGACAGGATGCGGTACGAGCAGTACTTC
>TRBJ2-4|many|TRBV6-1|TRBD1
CASRPGQDWDIQYF
TGTGCCAGCAGGCCGGGACAGGACTGGGACATTCAGTACTTC
>TRBJ2-2|many|TRBV9|.
CASSVGPGTGELFF
TGTGCCAGCAGCGTAGGTCCAGGGACCGGGGAGCTGTTTTTT
>TRBJ2-1|few|TRBV10-3|TRBD1
CAIDSGTGGFEQFF
TGTGCCATAGACTCCGGGACAGGGGGCTTCGAGCAGTTCTTC
>TRBJ2-3|many|TRBV20-1|.
CSARQQDPDTQYF
TGCAGTGCTAGACAACAGGACCCAGATACGCAGTATTTT
>TRBJ2-7|many|TRBV20-1|.
CSASERGEPYEQYF
TGCAGTGCTTCAGAGAGGGGGGAGCCCTACGAGCAGTACTTC
>TRBJ2-3|few|TRBV5-1|TRBD2
CASSWGLAGESDTQYF
TGCGCCAGCAGTTGGGGACTAGCGGGGGAGTCAGATACGCAGTATTTT
>TRBJ2-7|many|TRBV28|TRBD2
CASSLALLAEIYEQYF
TGTGCCAGCAGTTTAGCGTTACTAGCGGAGATCTACGAGCAGTACTTC